One T cell receptor beta chain is described in this entry. What it binds is not known. Assay used: immunoSEQ multiplex PCR; TCRdb lists only in-frame clones, some missing. This table holds 35,000 to 40,000 clones, about 93% found once. The sample belongs to a study of cytomegalovirus exposure and HLA in healthy donors. As for the study in general: Per a later analysis, the approximately 700 first-cohort and about 120 validation repertoires shared one platform.

Losses at the gene ends were 3 bases for V and 8 bases for J; bases not matched to a gene: 10. Germline loops: CDR1 MDHEN, CDR2 SYDVKM. The CDR3 has 16 residues. Whole-study findings and limits: Most TCRs appeared rarely, but some public TCRs recurred in many donors. The study designated 150 to 200 TCR beta chains cytomegalovirus-associated.

Sequenced input: PBMCs. The J gene is TRBJ1-4, the V gene TRBV28, with 9 nucleotides matching TRBD1. The TCR was taken from a man younger than 35 in good health and CMV-seronegative. CDR3 in DNA: TGTGCCAGCAGTTTTTACAGGACAGGGGCTTGGGAAAAACTGTTTTTT. It codes for CASSFYRTGAWEKLFF.